This TCR beta chain came from a study of blood T cell repertoires in COVID-19. The repertoire was sequenced with immunoSEQ multiplex PCR; TCRdb's copy has only in-frame clones and lacks some. The table lists 200,000 to 300,000 clones, 75% to 90% of them singletons. The germline CDR1 and CDR2 sequences are SNHLY and FYNNEI. The CDR3 has 13 residues. V was pared by 7 bases and J by 11 bases, with 20 bases between. Material for sequencing was peripheral blood. V is TRBV2 and J is TRBJ1-1; unclear D gene. The TCR comes from a man aged 25 to 45 with active or convalescent COVID-19. Here the CDR3 DNA reads TGTGCCAGCAATCCCGGACTTCTGGGTCTTGCTTTCTTT. Its protein is CASNPGLLGLAFF. The full variable domain, with the rest looked up from reference TRBV2 and TRBJ1-1, is EPEVTQTPSHQVTQMGQEVILRCVPISNHLYFYWYRQILGQKVEFLVSFYNNEISEKSEIFDDQFSVERPDGSNFTLKIRSTKLEDSAMYFCASNPGLLGLAFFGQGTRLTVV.